The present entry profiles one T cell receptor (beta chain) with its context. Germline-derived CDR1 and CDR2 are SGHRS and YFSETQ. CDR3 length equals 16 residues. V gave up 4 bases and J gave up 6 bases; unmatched junction bases: 6. Original analysis: It was from reference gene primer amplification that nucleated cell counts were estimated. The repertoire was sequenced with immunoSEQ multiplex PCR; TCRdb's copy has only in-frame clones and lacks some. V, J and clone size were drawn from that table, and D and trimming were deduced from the DNA. The sample has over 300,000 clones, nearly 90% seen once. These data are taken from a study of blood T cell repertoires in COVID-19. Study information: PBMCs, B-cell-depleted T cells, or T cells were the source of the cDNA or gDNA that made up the material.

This clonotype originated in a man aged 18 to 29 with active or convalescent COVID-19. The gene calls are TRBV5-1 and TRBJ2-1; TRBD2 matches at 14 bases. The sequenced sample consisted of peripheral blood. The CDR3 nucleotides are TGCGCCAGCAGCCAGACTAGCGGGGGGGCCTTCAATGAGCAGTTCTTC. Protein product: CASSQTSGGAFNEQFF. Combining the CDR3 with reference TRBV5-1 and TRBJ2-1 gives the whole variable domain KAGVTQTPRYLIKTRGQQVTLSCSPISGHRSVSWYQQTPGQGLQFLFEYFSETQRNKGNFPGRFSGRQFSNSRSEMNVSTLELGDSALYLCASSQTSGGAFNEQFFGPGTRLTVL.